This T cell receptor beta chain was sequenced for a study of control samples from healthy donors and cancer patients. Looked up from germline, CDR1 is MDHEN and CDR2 is SYDVKM. The CDR3 contains 16 residues. V lost 4 bases and J lost 5; bases outside the gene matches: 10. Profiling relied on immunoSEQ multiplex PCR, and the TCRdb table lists in-frame clones only, not all of them. Among around 170,000 clones listed, around 90% were seen once. V and J are TRBV28 and TRBJ1-1; 10 bases agree with TRBD1. This clonotype originated in a woman in her thirties in good health. The sequenced sample consisted of blood. The CDR3 sequence: CASSSPGQGIRTEAFF. In DNA form, the CDR3 reads TGTGCCAGCAGTTCACCGGGACAGGGGATAAGGACTGAAGCTTTCTTT. The whole variable domain, filled in from reference TRBV28 and TRBJ1-1, reads DVKVTQSSRYLVKRTGEKVFLECVQDMDHENMFWYRQDPGLGLRLIYFSYDVKMKEKGDIPEGYSVSREKKERFSLILESASTNQTSMYLCASSSPGQGIRTEAFFGQGTRLTVV.